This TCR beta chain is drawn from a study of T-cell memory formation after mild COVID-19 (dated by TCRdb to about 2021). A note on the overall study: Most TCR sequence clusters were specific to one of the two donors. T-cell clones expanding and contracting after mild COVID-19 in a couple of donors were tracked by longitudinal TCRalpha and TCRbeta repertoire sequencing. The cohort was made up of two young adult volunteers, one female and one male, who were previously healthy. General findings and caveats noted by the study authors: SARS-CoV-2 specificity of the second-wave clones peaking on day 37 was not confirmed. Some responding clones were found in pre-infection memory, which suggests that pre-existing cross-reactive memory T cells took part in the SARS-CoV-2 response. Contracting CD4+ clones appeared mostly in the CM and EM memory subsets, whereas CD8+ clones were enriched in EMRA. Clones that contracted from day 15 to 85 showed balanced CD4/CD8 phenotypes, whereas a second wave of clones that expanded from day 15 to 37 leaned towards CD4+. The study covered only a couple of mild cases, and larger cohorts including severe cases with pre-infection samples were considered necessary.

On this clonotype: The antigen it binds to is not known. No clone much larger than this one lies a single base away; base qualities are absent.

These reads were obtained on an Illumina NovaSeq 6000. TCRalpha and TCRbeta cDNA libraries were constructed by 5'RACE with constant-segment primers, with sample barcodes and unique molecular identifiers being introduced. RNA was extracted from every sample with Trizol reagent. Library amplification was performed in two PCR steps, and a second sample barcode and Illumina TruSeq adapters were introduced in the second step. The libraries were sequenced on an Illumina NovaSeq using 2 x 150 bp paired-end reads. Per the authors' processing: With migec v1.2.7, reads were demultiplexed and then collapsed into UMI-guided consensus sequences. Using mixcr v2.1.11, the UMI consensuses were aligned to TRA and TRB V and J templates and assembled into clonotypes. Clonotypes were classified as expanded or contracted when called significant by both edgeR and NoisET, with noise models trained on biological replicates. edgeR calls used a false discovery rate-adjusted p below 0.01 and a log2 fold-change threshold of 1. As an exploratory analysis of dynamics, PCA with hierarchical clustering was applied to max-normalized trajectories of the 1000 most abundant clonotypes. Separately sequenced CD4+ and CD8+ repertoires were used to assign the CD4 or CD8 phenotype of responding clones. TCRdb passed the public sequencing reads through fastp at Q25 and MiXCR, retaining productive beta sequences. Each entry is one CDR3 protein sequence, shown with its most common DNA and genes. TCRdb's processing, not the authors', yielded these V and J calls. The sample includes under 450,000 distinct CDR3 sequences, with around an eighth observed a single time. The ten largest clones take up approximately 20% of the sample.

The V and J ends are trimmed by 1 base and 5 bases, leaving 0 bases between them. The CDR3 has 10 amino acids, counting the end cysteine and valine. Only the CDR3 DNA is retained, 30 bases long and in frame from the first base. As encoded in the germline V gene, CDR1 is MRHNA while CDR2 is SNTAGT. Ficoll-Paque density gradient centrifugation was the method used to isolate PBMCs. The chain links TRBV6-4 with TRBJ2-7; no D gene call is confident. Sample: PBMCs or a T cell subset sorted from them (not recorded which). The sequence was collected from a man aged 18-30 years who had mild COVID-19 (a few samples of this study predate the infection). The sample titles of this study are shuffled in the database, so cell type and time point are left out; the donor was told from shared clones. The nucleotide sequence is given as TGTGCCAGCAGTGACTACGAGCAGTACGTC. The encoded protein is CASSDYEQYV.